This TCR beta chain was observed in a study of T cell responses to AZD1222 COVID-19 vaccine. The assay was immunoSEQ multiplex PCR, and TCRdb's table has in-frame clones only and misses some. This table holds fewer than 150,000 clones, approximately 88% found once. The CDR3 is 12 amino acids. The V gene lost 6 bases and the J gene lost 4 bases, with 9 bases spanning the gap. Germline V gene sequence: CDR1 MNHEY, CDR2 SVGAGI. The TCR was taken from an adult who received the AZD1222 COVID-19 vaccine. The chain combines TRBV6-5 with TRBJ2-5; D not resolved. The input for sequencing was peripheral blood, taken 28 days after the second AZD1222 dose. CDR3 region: CASRDRSETQYF. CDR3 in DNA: TGTGCCAGCAGAGATAGGTCAGAGACCCAGTACTTC.